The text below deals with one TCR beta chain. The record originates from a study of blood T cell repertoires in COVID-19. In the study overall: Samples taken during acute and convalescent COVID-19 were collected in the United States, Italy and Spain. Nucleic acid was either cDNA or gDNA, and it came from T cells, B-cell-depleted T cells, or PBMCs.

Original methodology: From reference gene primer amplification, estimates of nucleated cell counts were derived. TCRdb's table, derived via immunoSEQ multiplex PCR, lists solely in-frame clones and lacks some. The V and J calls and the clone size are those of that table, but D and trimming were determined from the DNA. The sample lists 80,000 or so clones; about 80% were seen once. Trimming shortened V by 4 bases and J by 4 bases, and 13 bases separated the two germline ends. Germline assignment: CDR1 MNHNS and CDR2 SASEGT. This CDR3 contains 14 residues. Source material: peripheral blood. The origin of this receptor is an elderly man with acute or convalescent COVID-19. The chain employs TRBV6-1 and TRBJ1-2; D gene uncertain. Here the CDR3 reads CASSAQPWFYGYTF. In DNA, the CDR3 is TGTGCCAGCAGTGCACAGCCCTGGTTCTATGGCTACACCTTC.